The 5 T cell receptor beta chains below all came from one sample that was sequenced in a study of T cell responses to AZD1222 COVID-19 vaccine (dated by TCRdb to the early 2020s). Library preparation was by the immunoSEQ multiplex PCR assay. TCRdb re-hosts the immuneACCESS table, in-frame sequences only. Its copies lack some clones; in the studies checked, an unresolved V gene accounts for under half of them, and the cause for the rest is not known. Counted in this sample were 130,000 to 150,000 clones; 80% to 95% of them appeared once. The leading ten clones occupy approximately 1.5% of the sample. What the time point label conveys for this sample: baseline before first vaccination. Sample: peripheral blood, taken on day 0 of AZD1222 vaccination. Source of these receptors: an adult in good health.

The chain recombines TRBV7-9 with TRBJ2-1; perhaps TRBD2 as D (6 bases). Germline V lookup: CDR1 SEHNR, CDR2 FQNEAQ (reference sequence). The CDR3 is made up of 17 amino acids. The V gene lost 3 bases and the J gene lost 0 bases, with 15 bases spanning the gap. In DNA, the CDR3 is TGTGCCAGCAGCTTGGGGCGGGCGGGATACTCCTACAATGAGCAGTTCTTC. This sequence encodes CASSLGRAGYSYNEQFF.

The rearrangement uses TRBV11-1 and TRBJ2-7; D is uncertain. This CDR3 is built from 12 residues. Deletions cut 5 bases from V and 0 bases from J, with 5 bases between. The germline CDR1 and CDR2 sequences are SGHAT and FQDESV (reference sequence). The CDR3 spells CASSLASYEQYF. CDR3 DNA sequence: TGTGCCAGCAGCCTCGCCTCCTACGAGCAGTACTTC.

The chain is built from TRBV9 and TRBJ1-3; 7 nucleotides line up with TRBD1. The junction had 9 bases not matched to a gene; V was cut back by 4 bases and J by 2 bases. Germline V lookup: CDR1 SGDLS, CDR2 YYNGEE. The CDR3 is 16 amino acids. The CDR3 bases are TGTGCCAGCAGCCCCCAGACAGGGAGGCCTGGAAACACCATATATTTT. Translating gives CASSPQTGRPGNTIYF.

This chain uses TRBV3-1 (or the pseudogene TRBV3-2) with TRBJ1-4, with D tentatively TRBD1 (6 bases). V shed 4 bases and J shed 1 base, with 13 bases lying between them. Germline CDR1 reads LGHDT; CDR2 reads YNNKEL (reference sequence). The CDR3 loop spans 16 amino acids. The CDR3 DNA reads TGTGCCAGCAGCCTCACAGGGTCGGGAACTAATGAAAAACTGTTTTTT. This gives the protein CASSLTGSGTNEKLFF.

This rearrangement joins TRBV9 to TRBJ2-7; possibly TRBD1 or TRBD2 for D (5 bases each). The V gene's germline CDR1 is SGDLS and CDR2 YYNGEE. Between the trimmed V and J ends, which lost 0 bases and 3 bases, there was a span of 10 bases. The CDR3 is made up of 14 amino acids. CDR3 residues: CASSVGDGNYEQYF. CDR3 DNA sequence: TGTGCCAGCAGCGTAGGGGACGGGAACTACGAGCAGTACTTC.